This T cell receptor beta chain was sequenced during a study of blood T cells in healthy people across ages. A J-beta primer mix and a sample-barcoded 5' primer were used in a second PCR of roughly 6 to 11 cycles. Each TCR beta cDNA got a 12-nucleotide random molecular identifier. TCRdb recomputed calls from the 5' RACE reads with MiXCR, one row per CDR3 protein. The data contain around 650,000 distinct CDR3 sequences, about 34% of them singletons. Overall study results and limits: TCR beta diversity correlated strongly with naive T cell percentage. Because donor CMV status was unknown, expanded clonotype changes were possibly confounded. In long-lived donors, naive CD4+ cell counts and diversity exceeded those of aged donors.

This clonotype showed up many times. Its specificity is unknown. The sample was blood. This TCR derives from a woman over 75 in good health.

CDR3 sequence (DNA): TGCAGCGTTGCCCGACTGGAAAGCTCCTACGAGCAGTACTTC. Translating gives CSVARLESSYEQYF. The chain joins TRBV29-1 to TRBJ2-7; D uncertain. V was cut by 4 bases and J by 0 bases, with 13 bases left in between. CDR1 is SQVTM, CDR2 ANQGSEA, per germline. This CDR3 comprises 14 residues.